This record looks at one T cell receptor beta chain sequence and its context. The antigen is not known. These data come from a study of cytomegalovirus exposure and HLA in healthy donors. In nominal health when sampled, donors likely had unrecorded immune exposures nonetheless. Study-wide points: Among TCR beta chains, those listed as cytomegalovirus-associated numbered over 150. It was confirmed in vitro that a few of the CMV-associated chains were specific for CMV antigens.

This CDR3 comprises 16 residues. Trimming stripped 0 bases from V and 0 bases from J, with 7 bases between. CDR1 is SGHDT, CDR2 YYEEEE, per germline. PCR employed 60 Vbeta and 13 Jbeta primers. Profiled with immunoSEQ multiplex PCR; TCRdb holds only in-frame clones, not every one. The sample holds 150,000 or so clones, about 74% seen once. The chain joins TRBV5-6 to TRBJ2-6; D call uncertain. This receptor was taken from a woman between 35 and 50 years old in good health and CMV-seronegative. The material sequenced was PBMCs. CDR3 sequence reads: CASSLARLSGANVLTF. DNA for the CDR3: TGTGCCAGCAGCTTGGCCAGGCTCTCTGGGGCCAACGTCCTGACTTTC.